This note documents a single TCR beta chain sequence. The antigen is not known. Via MiXCR, TCRdb re-called the 5' RACE reads, giving one row per CDR3 protein. The sample has 470,000 or so distinct CDR3 sequences, 20% to 25% seen once; the top ten hold about 2.9%. This entry belongs to a study of identical twins. Losses at the gene ends were 6 bases for V and 4 bases for J; bases not matched to a gene: 14. Germline assignment: CDR1 DFQATT and CDR2 SNEGSKA (reference sequence). The CDR3 consists of 15 residues. Study-wide results and limits: Zero-insertion results could be subject to partial confounding by invariant MAIT and iNKT cells. In cord blood, abundant beta clonotypes had fewer insertions; memory showed no trend.

The sample also formed part of further work on T cells expressing NK-cell markers. That work states: Most of the eight sequenced donors were HCMV-seropositive; one was seronegative.

The chain is built from TRBV20-1 and TRBJ1-2; 7 bases match TRBD1. The receptor was isolated from a woman aged 18-29 years in good health. Sequencing was performed on CD4+ T cells sorted from blood. The CDR3 sequence: CSASSPGQQLYGYTF. The CDR3 DNA reads as TGCAGTGCCAGCTCGCCGGGACAGCAACTCTATGGCTACACCTTC.